The text below deals with one T cell receptor beta chain. Its antigen is as yet unknown. This sample stems from a study of OX40 agonist ivuxolimab in advanced cancers. In the study overall: Averaging 60 years in age, with a range of roughly 23 to 80, the cohort was around 83% male. Overall study findings and caveats: Some nonresponders also had low normalized T-cell clonal expansion.

Some clones are missing from TCRdb's copy, which holds only in-frame ones; the method was immunoSEQ multiplex PCR. Found here are tens of thousands of clones, about 90% of them singletons; the top ten hold approximately 5.2%. Germline V gives CDR1 LNHNV, CDR2 YYDKDF (reference sequence). CDR3 length: 15 amino acids. V lost 1 base to trimming and J lost 2 bases, with 10 bases between them. Baseline was the first blood sampling point, followed by cycle 4 day 1 and cycle 7 day 1. The TCR originated in an adult with an advanced solid tumor such as melanoma, head and neck, liver or kidney cancer. The chain uses TRBV15 and TRBJ2-3, with a tentative D call TRBD2 (5 bases). Specimen: CD4+ or CD8+ T cells sorted from blood, collected in a trial of the OX40 agonist ivuxolimab. Here the CDR3 DNA reads TGTGCCACCAGCAGAGGGCGGGCAGCCACAGATACGCAGTATTTT. Protein sequence: CATSRGRAATDTQYF.